This is a list of T cell receptor beta chains from one sample in a study of OX40 agonist ivuxolimab in advanced cancers. Profiling relied on immunoSEQ multiplex PCR, and the TCRdb table lists in-frame clones only, not all of them. This repertoire shows over 30,000 clones, 80% to 85% found once; its top ten account for 2.6%. The source was CD4+ or CD8+ T cells sorted from blood, collected in a trial of the OX40 agonist ivuxolimab. These receptors were taken from an adult with an advanced solid tumor such as melanoma, head and neck, liver or kidney cancer. The CDR3 runs from the conserved cysteine through the conserved F or W. Each record gives: clone size, J gene, D gene, V gene, CDR3 protein, CDR3 DNA. D genes are given only for firm matches. Clone size, where shown, is once, few, many, or a class for clones that have expanded.

. | TRBJ1-2 | . | TRBV9 | CASSTPPMYGYTF | TGTGCCAGCAGCACCCCCCCCATGTATGGCTACACCTTC
. | TRBJ1-4 | TRBD1 | TRBV19 | CASSTGAANEKLFF | TGTGCCAGTTCCACAGGGGCGGCTAATGAAAAACTGTTTTTT
. | TRBJ1-4 | . | TRBV6-1 | CASSGNLGTNEKLFF | TGTGCCAGCAGTGGTAATTTGGGTACTAATGAAAAACTGTTTTTT
. | TRBJ2-4 | TRBD1 | TRBV5-4 | CASSSPGQAENIQYF | TGTGCCAGCAGCTCTCCGGGACAGGCAGAAAACATTCAGTACTTC
. | TRBJ1-2 | TRBD1 | TRBV19 | CASSIGDRVPNYGYTF | TGTGCCAGTAGTATCGGAGACAGGGTACCTAACTATGGCTACACCTTC
. | TRBJ2-7 | TRBD1 | TRBV7-2 | CASSPGTGAYEQYF | TGTGCCAGCAGCCCCGGGACAGGGGCCTACGAGCAGTACTTC
. | TRBJ1-3 | TRBD1 | TRBV6-1 | CASSERTGGSGNTIYF | TGTGCCAGCAGTGAAAGGACAGGGGGTTCTGGAAACACCATATATTTT
once | TRBJ2-3 | . | TRBV9 | CASSVGLGPDPLTDTQYF | TGTGCCAGCAGCGTAGGCCTGGGCCCCGACCCCCTCACAGATACGCAGTATTTT
. | TRBJ1-1 | . | TRBV7-3 | CASSSQGTEAFF | TGTGCCAGCAGCTCCCAGGGGACTGAAGCTTTCTTT
. | TRBJ2-5 | . | TRBV5-1 | CASSLVSVGVGTQYF | TGCGCCAGCAGCTTGGTTTCGGTTGGCGTCGGGACCCAGTACTTC
. | TRBJ2-7 | . | TRBV28 | CASSSAQGYYEQYF | TGTGCCAGCAGTTCGGCTCAGGGATACTACGAGCAGTACTTC
. | TRBJ1-3 | . | TRBV7-6 | CASSLSGEVRGGNTIYF | TGTGCCAGCAGCTTATCAGGGGAGGTCCGTGGTGGAAACACCATATATTTT
few | TRBJ1-2 | TRBD1 | TRBV15 | CATSTGQGEGYTF | TGTGCCACCAGCACGGGACAGGGAGAAGGCTACACCTTC
. | TRBJ1-5 | . | TRBV5-1 | CASSLGDRFPQPQHF | TGCGCCAGCAGCTTGGGAGACAGGTTCCCTCAGCCCCAGCATTTT
. | TRBJ1-1 | . | TRBV27 | CARLGPPNTEAFF | TGTGCCAGACTCGGACCCCCGAACACTGAAGCTTTCTTT
few | TRBJ2-6 | TRBD1 | TRBV7-6 | CASSLEQGASGANVLTF | TGTGCCAGCAGCTTAGAACAGGGGGCCTCTGGGGCCAACGTCCTGACTTTC
. | TRBJ1-2 | TRBD1 | TRBV10-1 | CASSATGGRGYTF | TGCGCCAGCAGTGCTACAGGGGGCCGCGGCTACACCTTC
. | TRBJ2-2 | . | TRBV5-1 | CASSLRGESTTGELFF | TGCGCCAGCAGCTTAAGAGGGGAGTCGACCACCGGGGAGCTGTTTTTT
. | TRBJ2-5 | TRBD2 | TRBV28 | CASRVSGGPRETQYF | TGTGCCAGCAGGGTGTCGGGGGGACCCCGGGAGACCCAGTACTTC
once | TRBJ2-5 | TRBD1 | TRBV7-3 | CASSLSGQEGETQYF | TGTGCCAGCAGCTTATCGGGACAGGAGGGAGAGACCCAGTACTTC
. | TRBJ2-1 | TRBD1 | TRBV27 | CASSFSPGQPYNEQFF | TGTGCCAGCAGTTTTTCTCCGGGACAGCCTTACAATGAGCAGTTCTTC
. | TRBJ2-3 | TRBD2 | TRBV7-2 | CASSRRAGGLTDTQYF | TGTGCCAGCAGCCGACGGGCGGGAGGGCTCACAGATACGCAGTATTTT
. | TRBJ1-5 | TRBD1 | TRBV7-2 | CASSLRTGPNQPQHF | TGTGCCAGCAGCCTCAGGACAGGGCCCAATCAGCCCCAGCATTTT
few | TRBJ2-3 | TRBD2 | TRBV5-1 | CASSLASGSQSTDTQYF | TGCGCCAGCAGCTTGGCTAGCGGGAGCCAGAGCACAGATACGCAGTATTTT
once | TRBJ2-2 | . | TRBV10-3 | CAARDPNTGELFF | TGTGCCGCCAGGGACCCGAACACCGGGGAGCTGTTTTTT
once | TRBJ1-2 | TRBD1 | TRBV7-2 | CASSSGQGALGYTF | TGTGCCAGCAGCTCCGGACAGGGGGCGCTTGGCTACACCTTC
. | TRBJ1-1 | . | TRBV4-1 | CASSQGWLGGVNTEAFF | TGCGCCAGCAGCCAAGGGTGGTTGGGAGGCGTGAACACTGAAGCTTTCTTT
. | TRBJ2-2 | . | TRBV6-1 | CASRADGVGGELFF | TGTGCCAGCAGAGCAGATGGGGTAGGCGGGGAGCTGTTTTTT
. | TRBJ2-7 | . | TRBV7-6 | CASSPQEDSYEQYF | TGTGCCAGCAGCCCCCAAGAAGACTCCTACGAGCAGTACTTC
. | TRBJ2-5 | . | TRBV6-5 | CASTVKETQYF | TGTGCCAGCACGGTGAAAGAGACCCAGTACTTC
. | TRBJ2-1 | . | TRBV2 | CASSEARNRQFF | TGTGCCAGCAGTGAAGCTCGGAATAGGCAGTTCTTC
. | TRBJ2-7 | TRBD2 | TRBV4-3 | CASSHKGLAGGPSGSSYEQYF | TGCGCCAGCAGCCACAAGGGACTAGCGGGAGGGCCTAGTGGGAGCTCCTACGAGCAGTACTTC
. | TRBJ1-1 | . | TRBV2 | CASSEDSLGHTEAFF | TGTGCCAGCAGTGAAGATAGCCTCGGGCACACTGAAGCTTTCTTT
. | TRBJ2-3 | TRBD1 | TRBV5-4 | CASSLQGAGGTDTQYF | TGTGCCAGCAGCTTACAGGGGGCTGGGGGCACAGATACGCAGTATTTT
. | TRBJ2-1 | . | TRBV4-3 | CASSQGSDLVSNEQFF | TGCGCCAGCAGCCAGGGGAGCGACCTGGTTTCCAATGAGCAGTTCTTC
. | TRBJ2-5 | . | TRBV5-1 | CASSSGETQYF | TGCGCCAGCAGCTCAGGAGAGACCCAGTACTTC
. | TRBJ1-6 | TRBD1 | TRBV14 | CASSQETFRDRLNSPLHF | TGTGCCAGCAGCCAAGAAACCTTTAGGGACAGACTTAATTCACCCCTCCACTTT
. | TRBJ1-6 | . | TRBV19 | CASSTRDLGGSPLHF | TGTGCCAGTAGTACCCGGGACTTGGGAGGTTCACCCCTCCACTTT
once | TRBJ2-3 | TRBD2 | TRBV9 | CASSVSGGGWADTQYF | TGTGCCAGCAGCGTTAGCGGGGGAGGGTGGGCAGATACGCAGTATTTT
. | TRBJ2-3 | . | TRBV7-9 | CASSPASDTQYF | TGTGCCAGCAGCCCTGCCTCAGATACGCAGTATTTT
. | TRBJ1-2 | . | TRBV25-1 | CASTGGRPWGNNYGYTF | TGTGCCAGCACCGGAGGACGGCCATGGGGAAACAACTATGGCTACACCTTC
. | TRBJ2-5 | . | TRBV5-6 | CASSLERLGPHYQETQYF | TGTGCCAGCAGCTTGGAGAGACTAGGACCTCATTATCAAGAGACCCAGTACTTC
once | TRBJ2-7 | TRBD2 | TRBV6-6 | CASSGGYEQYF | TGTGCCAGCTCGGGGGGGTACGAGCAGTACTTC
. | TRBJ2-2 | . | TRBV7-9 | CASSLGGATGELFF | TGTGCCAGCAGCTTGGGGGGTGCCACCGGGGAGCTGTTTTTT
few | TRBJ2-1 | . | TRBV6-1 | CASRKDPLLTQFF | TGTGCCAGCAGGAAGGACCCCCTGTTAACGCAGTTCTTC
. | TRBJ1-1 | . | TRBV6-5 | CASSSGFSAFF | TGTGCCAGCAGTAGTGGGTTCTCAGCTTTCTTT
. | TRBJ2-1 | TRBD1 | TRBV6-5 | CASWKGQGGYEQFF | TGTGCCTCCTGGAAGGGACAGGGAGGGTATGAGCAGTTCTTC
. | TRBJ2-1 | TRBD1 | TRBV25-1 | CASTPRTGGYEQFF | TGTGCCAGCACCCCCCGGACAGGGGGCTACGAGCAGTTCTTC
. | TRBJ1-2 | . | TRBV7-2 | CASSFPRGSYGYTF | TGTGCCAGCAGCTTTCCGAGAGGGAGCTATGGCTACACCTTC
. | TRBJ2-3 | . | TRBV7-2 | CASSFPYTDTQYF | TGTGCCAGCAGCTTCCCTTACACAGATACGCAGTATTTT
. | TRBJ2-7 | . | TRBV5-6 | CASSLRVLGKNEQYF | TGTGCCAGCAGCTTGAGGGTACTAGGAAAAAACGAGCAGTACTTC
. | TRBJ1-3 | TRBD1 | TRBV2 | CASSARTGLSGNTIYF | TGTGCCAGCAGTGCCCGGACAGGGCTCTCTGGAAACACCATATATTTT